This T cell receptor (beta chain) was found in a study of shared clonotypes between healthy human individuals. Concerning this clone itself: Its antigen is still unknown.

Study-wide results and limits: Non-shared clonotypes showed lower generation probabilities than clonotypes common to all four donors. An effect of sequencing depth on clonotype sharing among donors was expected. Naive subsets generally had larger estimated richness than memory subsets.

Investigators divided CD4+ cells into CD45RA+ naive and CD45RA-negative memory subsets. Produced via immunoSEQ multiplex PCR; TCRdb's table is partial and in-frame only. Here the sample spans about 730,000 clones, roughly 72% being singletons. There are 15 residues in the CDR3. Germline lookup yields CDR1 KGHSH and CDR2 LQKENI. J gave up 4 bases and V 2 bases, and 4 bases lay outside the gene matches. The chain is built from TRBV18 and TRBJ1-1, with 10 bases identical to TRBD1. The TCR originated in a woman aged 30 to 39 in good health. Sequenced sample: memory CD4+ T cells sorted from blood. Subset denoted: CD45RA-negative fraction. CDR3 protein: CASSPTGQGRTEAFF. The CDR3 coding sequence is TGTGCCAGCTCACCAACGGGACAGGGGCGCACTGAAGCTTTCTTT.